These 30 T cell receptor beta chains share one sample of origin, sequenced in a study of T cell responses to AZD1222 COVID-19 vaccine. Profiled with immunoSEQ multiplex PCR; TCRdb holds only in-frame clones, not every one. Of 120,000 or so clones listed, roughly 91% are singletons. Here the sequenced sample was peripheral blood, taken 28 days after the second AZD1222 dose. The receptors stem from an adult who received the AZD1222 COVID-19 vaccine.

This chain uses TRBV12-1 with TRBJ1-2. TRBV12-1 has pseudogene status. This CDR3 is 13 amino acids long. CDR3 protein: CASSCPPPYGYTF. The CDR3 nucleotides are TGTGCCAGCAGCTGTCCCCCCCCTTATGGCTACACCTTC.

The rearrangement links TRBV25-1 to TRBJ1-6, with 7 bases identical to TRBD1. J lost 10 bases, V lost 5 bases, and 8 bases had no gene match. The CDR3 consists of 14 residues. CDR1 is MGHDK and CDR2 is SYGVNS in the germline V gene. CDR3 DNA sequence: TGTGCCAGCAGTCCCCAGGGACAGCAGTCACCCCTCCACTTT. Translation: CASSPQGQQSPLHF.

The J gene is TRBJ1-1, the V gene TRBV12-5, with TRBD1 matching over 7 bases. Per the germline V gene, CDR1 is LGHNT and CDR2 is FRNRAP. There are 13 residues in the CDR3. Losses at the gene ends were 5 bases for V and 6 bases for J; bases not matched to a gene: 6. The CDR3 spells CASGRSGGAEAFF. CDR3 nucleotides: TGTGCTAGTGGTCGCTCAGGGGGGGCTGAAGCTTTCTTT.

The gene calls are TRBV28 and TRBJ2-3; either TRBD1 or TRBD2 may fit D (5 bases each). Germline assignment: CDR1 MDHEN and CDR2 SYDVKM. Trimming shortened V by 6 bases and J by 4 bases, and 8 bases separated the two germline ends. The length of the CDR3 is 12 residues. CDR3 bases: TGTGCCAGCAGCGGGACCGCAGATACGCAGTATTTT. Protein product: CASSGTADTQYF.

V is TRBV18 and J is TRBJ2-3; no clear D. Trimming took 3 bases from V and 2 from J, leaving 9 bases between them. The length of the CDR3 is 14 residues. The V gene's germline CDR1 is KGHSH and CDR2 LQKENI. This CDR3 reads CASSPSVTTDTQYF. CDR3 nucleotide sequence: TGTGCCAGCTCACCTTCTGTGACCACAGATACGCAGTATTTT.

The rearrangement links TRBV7-9 to TRBJ2-3; 10 positions match TRBD2. V shed 1 base, J shed 6 bases, and the junction held 10 bases outside the gene matches. Germline-derived CDR1 and CDR2 are SEHNR and FQNEAQ (reference sequence). The CDR3 is made up of 17 amino acids. The CDR3 is CASSLGTSGGGSDTQYF. The CDR3 bases are TGTGCCAGCAGCTTAGGGACTAGCGGAGGGGGGTCGGATACGCAGTATTTT.

V gene TRBV7-2 combines with J gene TRBJ2-1; 10 bases are shared with TRBD2. Germline V gives CDR1 SGHTA, CDR2 FQGNSA. The V segment lost 1 base and the J segment 8 bases; nucleotides outside the gene matches: 17. There are 19 residues in the CDR3. CDR3: CASSLGSLGLAGAIYEQFF. DNA for the CDR3: TGTGCCAGCAGCTTAGGATCCCTAGGTCTAGCGGGAGCTATCTATGAGCAGTTCTTC.

The chain joins TRBV4-3 to TRBJ2-5, with 9 bases lining up with TRBD2. V shed 1 base, J shed 1 base, and the junction held 7 bases outside the gene matches. This CDR3 region has 17 residues. The germline V gene has CDR1 LGHNA and CDR2 YSLEER. The CDR3: CASSQGSASGAQETQYF. In nucleotides, the CDR3 is TGCGCCAGCAGCCAAGGTTCGGCTAGCGGGGCCCAAGAGACCCAGTACTTC.

V is TRBV4-1 and J is TRBJ2-5; D ambiguous. The V gene's germline CDR1 is MGHRA and CDR2 YSYEKL. This CDR3 is 13 amino acids long. V lost 3 bases and J lost 2, with 7 bases in between. CDR3 region: CASSHWQQETQYF. The CDR3 bases are TGCGCCAGCAGCCACTGGCAGCAAGAGACCCAGTACTTC.

V usage is TRBV7-3 and J usage is TRBJ1-1, with D uncertain. The V gene lost 5 bases and the J gene lost 2 bases, with 12 bases spanning the gap. Germline CDR1 is SGHTA and CDR2 is FQGTGA. This CDR3 contains 14 residues. This CDR3 is CASSPGDRNTEAFF. CDR3 DNA: TGTGCCAGCAGCCCGGGCGATAGAAACACTGAAGCTTTCTTT.

The gene calls are TRBV6-2 or TRBV6-3 and TRBJ2-5; 10 bases agree with TRBD1. CDR1 is MNHEY and CDR2 is SVGEGT in the germline V gene. The ends lost 3 bases at V and 0 bases at J; junction bases unmatched: 7. The CDR3 has 17 amino acids. DNA of the CDR3: TGTGCCAGCAGTTATTTAGCGGGACAGGGGTACCAAGAGACCCAGTACTTC. Its protein product is CASSYLAGQGYQETQYF.

CDR3 in DNA: TGTGCCAGCAGTTACTCGAAACGTTTAGGGTACAATGAGCAGTTCTTC. Residues: CASSYSKRLGYNEQFF. The chain recombines TRBV6-2 or TRBV6-3 with TRBJ2-1; D is undetermined. V was clipped by 0 bases and J by 4 bases, with 13 bases between them. This CDR3 is 16 amino acids long. Germline values: CDR1 MNHEY, CDR2 SVGEGT.

This chain connects TRBV5-4 to TRBJ1-2; 7 bases agree with TRBD1. Trimming took 3 bases from V and 6 from J; bases not matched to a gene: 5. There are 13 residues in the CDR3. The germline V gene encodes CDR1 SGHNT and CDR2 YYREEE (reference sequence). The CDR3 sequence: CASSYNRGHGYTF. CDR3 coding DNA: TGTGCCAGCAGCTACAACAGGGGCCATGGCTACACCTTC.

The rearrangement joins TRBV4-1 to TRBJ2-7; unclear D gene. With 1 base removed from V and 0 bases from J, the gap between germline ends came to 4 bases. The length of the CDR3 is 13 residues. Germline V gives CDR1 MGHRA, CDR2 YSYEKL. The CDR3 coding sequence is TGCGCCAGCAGCCAAGCCCCCTCCTACGAGCAGTACTTC. Protein product: CASSQAPSYEQYF.

This sequence joins TRBV24-1 and TRBJ1-3; tentative D call: TRBD1 (5 bases). The germline V gene encodes CDR1 KGHDR and CDR2 SFDVKD. V shed 9 bases and J shed 3 bases, with 14 bases lying between them. The CDR3 covers 14 residues. The CDR3 sequence is CATGAGWSGNTIYF. DNA of the CDR3: TGTGCCACCGGGGCGGGATGGAGTGGAAACACCATATATTTT.

The chain combines TRBV10-3 with TRBJ2-3; tentative D call: TRBD1 (6 bases). Per germline, CDR1 ENHRY and CDR2 SYGVKD. V lost 4 bases and J lost 0, with 17 bases in between. The CDR3 contains 17 residues. The CDR3 is CAISGGLAQDSTDTQYF. The CDR3 DNA reads TGTGCCATCAGTGGGGGGCTAGCTCAAGATAGCACAGATACGCAGTATTTT.

V and J are TRBV7-3 and TRBJ1-5, with 8 nucleotides matching TRBD1. This CDR3 is built from 16 residues. Losses at the gene ends were 5 bases for V and 0 bases for J; bases not matched to a gene: 6. Germline lookup yields CDR1 SGHTA and CDR2 FQGTGA. The CDR3 DNA reads as TGTGCCAGCAGCAACACGACAGGGGATAGCAATCAGCCCCAGCATTTT. Protein product: CASSNTTGDSNQPQHF.

The chain carries TRBV19 and TRBJ2-1; a weak D match, TRBD2 (6 bases). Trimming left V 7 bases short and J 0 bases short, with 13 bases between. The germline gives CDR1 LNHDA, CDR2 SQIVND (reference sequence). This CDR3 is 15 amino acids long. Written as DNA, the CDR3 is TGTGCCAGTATGTCCGGGACTCTCTCCTACAATGAGCAGTTCTTC. It yields the protein CASMSGTLSYNEQFF.

This clone was seen only once. V and J are TRBV6-2 or TRBV6-3 and TRBJ2-7; 8 bases are a match to TRBD2. The V gene's germline CDR1 is MNHEY and CDR2 SVGEGT. V gave up 2 bases and J gave up 3 bases; unmatched junction bases: 3. The CDR3 is 14 residues long. CDR3 DNA: TGTGCCAGCAGTTACGCGGGAGGCCGCTACGAGCAGTACTTC. Its translation is CASSYAGGRYEQYF.

This clone was counted once. The CDR3 sequence: CASRYGVGTEAFF. Here the CDR3 DNA reads TGTGCCTCAAGGTACGGGGTGGGCACTGAAGCTTTCTTT. The chain combines TRBV30 with TRBJ1-1; D is unresolved. V was cut by 7 bases and J by 4 bases, with 16 bases left in between. The CDR3 is made up of 13 amino acids. Germline CDR1 reads GTSNPN; CDR2 reads SVGIG (reference sequence).

The chain couples TRBV29-1 to TRBJ1-2, with TRBD1 matching over 7 bases. Germline V gene sequence: CDR1 SQVTM, CDR2 ANQGSEA. The length of the CDR3 is 12 residues. The trim removed 8 bases at V and 1 base at J, leaving 4 bases unmatched. The chain's CDR3 is CSSGTVNYGYTF. CDR3 nucleotides: TGCAGCAGCGGGACAGTTAACTATGGCTACACCTTC.

This chain connects TRBV7-9 to TRBJ2-7; a weak D match, TRBD1 (5 bases). The CDR3 is made up of 13 amino acids. The V and J ends lost 5 bases and 5 bases respectively, with 13 bases between them. The V gene's germline CDR1 is SEHNR and CDR2 FQNEAQ (reference sequence). CDR3 region: CASSPQELHEQYF. CDR3 DNA: TGTGCCAGCAGCCCACAGGAACTTCACGAGCAGTACTTC.

V usage is TRBV6-5 and J usage is TRBJ2-7; no firm D call. The CDR3 extends over 13 amino acids. The germline V gene has CDR1 MNHEY and CDR2 SVGAGI. V was shortened by 5 bases and J by 5 bases, with 13 bases between the two germline ends. CDR3 protein: CASSRAPVDEQYF. The CDR3 region has the DNA TGTGCCAGCAGTCGGGCCCCTGTGGACGAGCAGTACTTC.

This clone turned up a few times. The chain joins TRBV5-6 to TRBJ1-2, with 7 bases aligning to TRBD1. Looked up from germline, CDR1 is SGHDT and CDR2 is YYEEEE. This CDR3 has 14 residues. After removal of 6 bases from V and 4 bases from J, the junction contained 9 bases not matched to a gene. CDR3 sequence: CASTVHRGLYGYTF. CDR3 in DNA: TGTGCCAGCACCGTCCACAGGGGCCTCTATGGCTACACCTTC.

The chain links TRBV6-2 or TRBV6-3 to TRBJ1-2, with D tentatively TRBD1 (6 bases). V shed 2 bases and J shed 3 bases, with 13 bases lying between them. The V gene's germline CDR1 is MNHEY and CDR2 SVGEGT. CDR3 length: 15 amino acids. CDR3 sequence: CASSYRPGADYGYTF. CDR3 coding DNA: TGTGCCAGCAGTTACCGTCCAGGGGCCGACTATGGCTACACCTTC.

For this clone: Relative to the germline gene, one junction end is altered; a read error may explain this. The chain couples TRBV3-1 (or the pseudogene TRBV3-2) to TRBJ2-3, with D possibly called TRBD1 or TRBD2 (6 bases each). The CDR3 sequence is 14 residues long. Germline-derived CDR1 and CDR2 are LGHDT and YNNKEL (reference sequence). The CDR3 coding sequence is TGTGCCAGCAGCCAAAATCCGGGGGCAGAGACGCAGTATTTT. Translated: CASSQNPGAETQYF.

V usage is TRBV18 and J usage is TRBJ2-5, with TRBD1 matching 10 bases. The CDR3 length is 15 residues. Trimming cost V 4 bases and J 3 bases; bases outside gene matches: 5. The V gene's germline CDR1 is KGHSH and CDR2 LQKENI. The CDR3 nucleotides are TGTGCCAGCTCACAGGGGACAGGGGCGAAAGAGACCCAGTACTTC. It is translated as CASSQGTGAKETQYF.

The table lists this clone with a few counts. The CDR3: CASSSIRPNSGNTIYF. CDR3 DNA: TGTGCCAGCAGTTCGATACGACCTAACTCTGGAAACACCATATATTTT. The chain uses TRBV27 and TRBJ1-3; no reliable D call. The germline V and J ends were trimmed by 4 bases and 0 bases, with 13 bases remaining between them. The CDR3 length is 16 residues. Per the germline V gene, CDR1 is MNHEY and CDR2 is SMNVEV (reference sequence).

The J gene is TRBJ2-7, the V gene TRBV11-2; no reliable D call. The CDR3 length is 15 residues. CDR1 SGHAT and CDR2 FQNNGV come from the germline V gene. The V gene lost 0 bases and the J gene lost 0 bases, with 9 bases spanning the gap. The CDR3 protein is CASSLDRISSYEQYF. As DNA, the CDR3 is TGTGCCAGCAGCTTAGATAGGATTAGCTCCTACGAGCAGTACTTC.

A few counts support this clone. V is TRBV4-1 and J is TRBJ2-2; 12 bases agree with TRBD1. From germline, CDR1 is MGHRA and CDR2 YSYEKL. The trim removed 6 bases at V and 0 bases at J, leaving 5 bases unmatched. This CDR3 region has 17 residues. Here the CDR3 reads CASSEGQGAPNTGELFF. DNA for the CDR3: TGCGCCAGCAGTGAGGGACAGGGGGCTCCGAACACCGGGGAGCTGTTTTTT.